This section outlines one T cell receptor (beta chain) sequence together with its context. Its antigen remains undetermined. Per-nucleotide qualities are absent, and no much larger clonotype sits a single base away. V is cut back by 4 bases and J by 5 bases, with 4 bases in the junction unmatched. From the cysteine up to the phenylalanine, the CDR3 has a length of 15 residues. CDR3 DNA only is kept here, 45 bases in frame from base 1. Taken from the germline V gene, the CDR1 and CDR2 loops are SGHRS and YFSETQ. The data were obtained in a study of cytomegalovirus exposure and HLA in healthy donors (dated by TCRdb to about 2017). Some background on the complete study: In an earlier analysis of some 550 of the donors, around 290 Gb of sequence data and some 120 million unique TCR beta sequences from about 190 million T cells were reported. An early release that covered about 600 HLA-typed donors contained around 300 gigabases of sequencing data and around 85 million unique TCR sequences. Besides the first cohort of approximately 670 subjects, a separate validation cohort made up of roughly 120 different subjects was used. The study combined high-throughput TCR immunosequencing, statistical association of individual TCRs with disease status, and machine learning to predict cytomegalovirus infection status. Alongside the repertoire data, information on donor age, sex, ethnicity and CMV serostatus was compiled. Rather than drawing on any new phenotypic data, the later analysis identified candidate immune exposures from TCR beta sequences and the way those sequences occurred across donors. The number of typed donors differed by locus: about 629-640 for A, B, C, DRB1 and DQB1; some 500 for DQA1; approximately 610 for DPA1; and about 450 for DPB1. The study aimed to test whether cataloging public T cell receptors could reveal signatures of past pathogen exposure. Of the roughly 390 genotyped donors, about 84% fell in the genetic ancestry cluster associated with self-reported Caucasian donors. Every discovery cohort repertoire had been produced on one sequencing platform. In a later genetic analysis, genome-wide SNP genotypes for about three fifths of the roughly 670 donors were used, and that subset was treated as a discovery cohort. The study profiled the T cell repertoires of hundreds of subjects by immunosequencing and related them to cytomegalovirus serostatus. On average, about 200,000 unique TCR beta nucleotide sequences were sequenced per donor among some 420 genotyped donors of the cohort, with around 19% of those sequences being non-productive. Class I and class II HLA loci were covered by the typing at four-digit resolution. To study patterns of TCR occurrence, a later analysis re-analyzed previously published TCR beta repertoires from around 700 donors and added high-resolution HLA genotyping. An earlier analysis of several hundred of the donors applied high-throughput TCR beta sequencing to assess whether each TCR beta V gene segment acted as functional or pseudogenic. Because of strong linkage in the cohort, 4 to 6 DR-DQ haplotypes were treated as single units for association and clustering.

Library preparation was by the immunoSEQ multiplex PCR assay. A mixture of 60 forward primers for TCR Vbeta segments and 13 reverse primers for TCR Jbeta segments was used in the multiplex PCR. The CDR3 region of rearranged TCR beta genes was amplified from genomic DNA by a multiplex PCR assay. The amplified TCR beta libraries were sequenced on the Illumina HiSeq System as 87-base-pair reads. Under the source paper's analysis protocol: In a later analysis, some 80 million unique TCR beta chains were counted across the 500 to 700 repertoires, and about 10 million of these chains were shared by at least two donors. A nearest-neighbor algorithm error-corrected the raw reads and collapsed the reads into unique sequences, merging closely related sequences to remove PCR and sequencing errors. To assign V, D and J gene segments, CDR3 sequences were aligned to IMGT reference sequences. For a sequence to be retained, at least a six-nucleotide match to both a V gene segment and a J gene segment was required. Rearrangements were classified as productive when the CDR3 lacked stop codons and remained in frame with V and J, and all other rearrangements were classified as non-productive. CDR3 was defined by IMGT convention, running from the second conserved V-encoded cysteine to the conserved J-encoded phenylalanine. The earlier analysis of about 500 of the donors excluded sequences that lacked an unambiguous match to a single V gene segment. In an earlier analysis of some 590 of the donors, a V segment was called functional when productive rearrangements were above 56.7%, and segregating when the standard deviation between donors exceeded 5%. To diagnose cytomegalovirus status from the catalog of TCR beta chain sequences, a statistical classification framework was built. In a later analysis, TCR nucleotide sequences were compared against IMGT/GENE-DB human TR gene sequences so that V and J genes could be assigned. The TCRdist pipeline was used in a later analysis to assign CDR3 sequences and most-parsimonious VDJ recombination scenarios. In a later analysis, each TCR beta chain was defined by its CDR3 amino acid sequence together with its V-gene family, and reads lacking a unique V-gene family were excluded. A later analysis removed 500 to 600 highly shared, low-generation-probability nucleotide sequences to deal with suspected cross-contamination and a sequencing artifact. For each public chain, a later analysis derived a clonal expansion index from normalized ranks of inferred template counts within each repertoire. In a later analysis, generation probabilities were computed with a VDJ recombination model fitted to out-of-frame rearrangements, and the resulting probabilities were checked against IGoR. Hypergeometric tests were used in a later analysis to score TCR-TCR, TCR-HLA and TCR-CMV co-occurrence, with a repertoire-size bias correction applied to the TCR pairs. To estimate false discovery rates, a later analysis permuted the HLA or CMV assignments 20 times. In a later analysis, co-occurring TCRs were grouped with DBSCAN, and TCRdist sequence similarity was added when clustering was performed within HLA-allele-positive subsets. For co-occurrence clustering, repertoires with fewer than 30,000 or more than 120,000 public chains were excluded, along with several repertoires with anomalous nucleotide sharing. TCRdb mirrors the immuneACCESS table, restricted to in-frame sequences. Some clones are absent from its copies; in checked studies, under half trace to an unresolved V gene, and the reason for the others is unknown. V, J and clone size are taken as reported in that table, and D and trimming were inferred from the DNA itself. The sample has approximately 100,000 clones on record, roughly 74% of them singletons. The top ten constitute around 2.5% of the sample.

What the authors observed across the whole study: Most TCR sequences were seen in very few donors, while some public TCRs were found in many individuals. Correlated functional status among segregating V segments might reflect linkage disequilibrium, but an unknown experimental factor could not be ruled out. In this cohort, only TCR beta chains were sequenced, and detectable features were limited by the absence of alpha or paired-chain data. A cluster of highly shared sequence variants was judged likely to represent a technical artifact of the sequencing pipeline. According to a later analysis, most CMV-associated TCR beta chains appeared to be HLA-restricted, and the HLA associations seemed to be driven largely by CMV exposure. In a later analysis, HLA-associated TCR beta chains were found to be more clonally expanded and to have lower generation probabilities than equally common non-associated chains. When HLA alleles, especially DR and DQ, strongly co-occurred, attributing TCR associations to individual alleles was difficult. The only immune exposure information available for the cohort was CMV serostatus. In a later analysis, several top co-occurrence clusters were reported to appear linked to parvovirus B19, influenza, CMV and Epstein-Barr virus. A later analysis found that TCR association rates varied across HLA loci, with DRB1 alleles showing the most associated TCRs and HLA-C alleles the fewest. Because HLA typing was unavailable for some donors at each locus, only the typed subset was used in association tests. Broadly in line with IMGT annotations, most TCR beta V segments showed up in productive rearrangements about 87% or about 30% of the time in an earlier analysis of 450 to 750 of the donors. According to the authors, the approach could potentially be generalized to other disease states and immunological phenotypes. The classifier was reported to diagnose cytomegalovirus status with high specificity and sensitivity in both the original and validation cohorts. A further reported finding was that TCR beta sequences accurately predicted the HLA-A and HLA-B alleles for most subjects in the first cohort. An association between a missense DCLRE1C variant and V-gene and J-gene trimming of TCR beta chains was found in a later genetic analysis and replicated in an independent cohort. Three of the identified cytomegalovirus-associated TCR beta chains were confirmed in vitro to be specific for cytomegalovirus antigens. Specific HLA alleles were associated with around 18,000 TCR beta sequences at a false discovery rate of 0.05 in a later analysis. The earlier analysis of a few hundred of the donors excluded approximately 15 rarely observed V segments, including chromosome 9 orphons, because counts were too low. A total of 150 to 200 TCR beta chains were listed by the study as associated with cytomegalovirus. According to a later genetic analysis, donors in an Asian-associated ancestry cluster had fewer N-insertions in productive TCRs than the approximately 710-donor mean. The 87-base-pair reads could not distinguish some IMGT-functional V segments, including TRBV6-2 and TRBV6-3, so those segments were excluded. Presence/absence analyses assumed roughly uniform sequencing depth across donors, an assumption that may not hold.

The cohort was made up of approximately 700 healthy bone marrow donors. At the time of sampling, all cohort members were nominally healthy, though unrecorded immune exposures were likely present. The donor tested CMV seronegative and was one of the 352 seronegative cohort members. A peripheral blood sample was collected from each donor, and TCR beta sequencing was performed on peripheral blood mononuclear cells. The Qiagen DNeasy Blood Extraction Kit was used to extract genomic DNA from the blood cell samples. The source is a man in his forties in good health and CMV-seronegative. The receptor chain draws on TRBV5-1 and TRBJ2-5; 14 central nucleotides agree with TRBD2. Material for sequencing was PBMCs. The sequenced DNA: TGCGCCAGCAGCCCTCGGACTAGCGGGGGGGAGACCCAGTACTTC. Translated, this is CASSPRTSGGETQYF.